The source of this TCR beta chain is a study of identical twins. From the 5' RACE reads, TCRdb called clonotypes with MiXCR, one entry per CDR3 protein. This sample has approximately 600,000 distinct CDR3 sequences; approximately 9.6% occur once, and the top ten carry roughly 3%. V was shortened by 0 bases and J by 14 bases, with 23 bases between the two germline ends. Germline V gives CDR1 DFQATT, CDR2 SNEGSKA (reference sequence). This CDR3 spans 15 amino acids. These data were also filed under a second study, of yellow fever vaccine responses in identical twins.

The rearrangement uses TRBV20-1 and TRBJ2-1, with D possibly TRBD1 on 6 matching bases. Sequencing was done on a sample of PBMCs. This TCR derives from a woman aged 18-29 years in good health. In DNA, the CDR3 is TGCAGTGCTAGAGACCCGACAGGATCCCAGGCCCCTAAGTTCTTC. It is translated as CSARDPTGSQAPKFF.